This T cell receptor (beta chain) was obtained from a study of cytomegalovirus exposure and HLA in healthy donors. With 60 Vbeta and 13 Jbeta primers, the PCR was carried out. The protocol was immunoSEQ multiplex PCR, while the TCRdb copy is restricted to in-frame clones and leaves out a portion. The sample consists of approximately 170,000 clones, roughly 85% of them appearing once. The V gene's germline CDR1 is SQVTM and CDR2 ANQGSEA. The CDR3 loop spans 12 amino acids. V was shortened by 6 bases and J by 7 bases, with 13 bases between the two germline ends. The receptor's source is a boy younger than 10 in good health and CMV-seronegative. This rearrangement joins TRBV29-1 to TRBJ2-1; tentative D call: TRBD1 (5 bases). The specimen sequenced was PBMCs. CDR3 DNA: TGCAGCGTCTCCTGGGGCGTAAATGAGCAGTTCTTC. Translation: CSVSWGVNEQFF.